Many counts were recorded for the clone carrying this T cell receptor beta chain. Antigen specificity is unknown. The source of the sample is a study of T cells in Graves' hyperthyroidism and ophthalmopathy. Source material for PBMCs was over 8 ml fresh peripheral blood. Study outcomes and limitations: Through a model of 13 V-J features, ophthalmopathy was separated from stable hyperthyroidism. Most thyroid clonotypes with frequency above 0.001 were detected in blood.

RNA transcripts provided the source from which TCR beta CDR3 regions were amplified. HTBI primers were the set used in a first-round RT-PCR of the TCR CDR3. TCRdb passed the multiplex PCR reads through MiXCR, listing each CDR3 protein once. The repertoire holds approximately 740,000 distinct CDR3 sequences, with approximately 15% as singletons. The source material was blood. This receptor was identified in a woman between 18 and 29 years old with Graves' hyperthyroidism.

CDR3: CASSEQYPSGNEQFF. The CDR3 nucleotides read TGCGCCAGCTCTGAACAGTACCCATCTGGGAATGAGCAGTTCTTC. The chain joins TRBV5-1 to TRBJ2-1; D gene uncertain. V lost 7 bases and J 7 bases, leaving 21 bases between the germline ends. The CDR3 covers 15 residues. The germline V gene encodes CDR1 SGHRS and CDR2 YFSETQ.